The clone carrying this T cell receptor beta chain was picked up many times. Patients were all untreated before their thyroid surgery. The data were taken from a study of metastatic and nonmetastatic thyroid tumors. The CDR3 totals 13 residues. J was trimmed by 6 bases and V by 3 bases; bases with no gene match: 4. Looked up from germline, CDR1 is SEHNR and CDR2 is FQNEAQ (reference sequence). Via MiXCR, TCRdb re-called the PCR reads. The repertoire holds about 49,000 clones, with roughly 4% as singletons. This receptor was obtained from a female donor with papillary thyroid cancer or a benign thyroid nodule (not recorded which). Some clones in this sample may be carry-over from other donors' samples. The V gene is TRBV7-9, the J gene TRBJ1-1, with TRBD1 matching 7 bases. The sample was blood. The CDR3 loop is CASSFGQDSEAFF. The CDR3 nucleotides are TGTGCCAGCAGCTTTGGACAGGACTCTGAAGCTTTCTTT.